The 12 T cell receptor beta chains below were found in one sample sequenced in a study of blood T cell repertoires in COVID-19 (dated by TCRdb to the early 2020s). Library prep was done by the immunoSEQ multiplex PCR assay. Imported from immuneACCESS, the table was reduced by TCRdb to in-frame sequences with V and J called. These copies leave out some clones; in studies compared against another copy, an unresolved V gene accounts for under half, and the cause of the remainder is not known. Across this sample there are 95,000 to 100,000 clones, with about 87% seen only once. Of the sample, 4% to 5% is held by the ten largest clones. Sequencing used peripheral blood. The receptors stem from a human donor with COVID-19, enrolled during active disease. The donor label of this sample is uncertain.

The rearrangement links TRBV25-1 to TRBJ1-1, with TRBD1 as a possible D gene (6 bases). The CDR3 runs 15 residues. V lost 0 bases and J lost 0, with 8 bases in between. Germline-derived CDR1 and CDR2 are MGHDK and SYGVNS. CDR3 loop: CASSEYGGLNTEAFF. The CDR3 nucleotides read TGTGCCAGCAGTGAATACGGGGGGCTGAACACTGAAGCTTTCTTT.

The chain is built from TRBV6-4 and TRBJ1-2; 7 bases are a match to TRBD1. The CDR3 is 15 amino acids. Germline values: CDR1 MRHNA, CDR2 SNTAGT. The V segment lost 6 bases and the J segment 4 bases; nucleotides outside the gene matches: 11. As DNA, the CDR3 is TGTGCCAGCAGGATAACACAGGGGCAGGGCTATGGCTACACCTTC. It translates to CASRITQGQGYGYTF.

The rearrangement joins TRBV27 to TRBJ2-1, with 9 positions matching TRBD2. The germline V gene has CDR1 MNHEY and CDR2 SMNVEV (reference sequence). The CDR3 loop spans 18 amino acids. Trimming at V came to 5 bases and at J to 0 bases, leaving 11 bases not matched to a gene. Here the CDR3 DNA reads TGTGCCAGCAGTACGTCCTCCCATAGCGGGAGCTCCTACAATGAGCAGTTCTTC. Amino acids: CASSTSSHSGSSYNEQFF.

The CDR3 sequence: CASSSTGGYYEQYF. The DNA of the CDR3 is TGCGCCAGCAGCTCGACAGGGGGTTACTACGAGCAGTACTTC. The chain is built from TRBV5-1 and TRBJ2-7; 9 nucleotides agree with TRBD1. The length of the CDR3 is 14 residues. Germline V lookup: CDR1 SGHRS, CDR2 YFSETQ. V gave up 3 bases and J gave up 3 bases; unmatched junction bases: 4.

The genes are TRBV6-2 or TRBV6-3 and TRBJ2-2, with 8 bases that match TRBD1. This CDR3 has 16 amino acids. Per germline, CDR1 MNHEY and CDR2 SVGEGT. With 4 bases clipped from V and 6 bases from J, the junction kept 10 bases outside the gene matches. The CDR3 region has the DNA TGTGCCAGCAGTTTCAGGGCAGGGGGCGAGGCCGGGGAGCTGTTTTTT. Protein: CASSFRAGGEAGELFF.

This clone was seen only once. The chain joins TRBV19 to TRBJ1-3, with D possibly matching TRBD1 (5 bases). CDR1 LNHDA and CDR2 SQIVND come from the germline V gene (reference sequence). This CDR3 contains 13 residues. V was trimmed by 7 bases and J by 2 bases, leaving 9 bases between them. CDR3 coding DNA: TGTGCCAGTACGCCAGGGCCTGGAAACACCATATATTTT. Amino acid sequence: CASTPGPGNTIYF.

The CDR3 is CASSLGRAINGYTF. The CDR3 DNA follows: TGTGCCAGCAGCTTGGGCAGGGCTATTAATGGCTACACCTTC. V is TRBV5-6 and J is TRBJ1-2; weak D call: TRBD1 (5 bases). Germline CDR1 is SGHDT and CDR2 is YYEEEE. This CDR3 contains 14 residues. V was trimmed by 0 bases and J by 6 bases, leaving 12 bases between them.

This chain's CDR3 is CASSPQWGSPLHF. CDR3 nucleotide sequence: TGTGCCAGCAGCCCTCAGTGGGGCTCACCCCTCCACTTT. This chain connects TRBV7-3 to TRBJ1-6; D is possibly TRBD1 (5 bases). CDR1 is SGHTA and CDR2 is FQGTGA in the germline V gene. The CDR3 runs to 13 residues. The ends were cut back, 5 bases at V and 10 bases at J, with 12 bases in the middle.

The chain recombines TRBV10-3 with TRBJ1-2; 9 nucleotides line up with TRBD1. V trimming: 6 bases; J trimming: 6 bases; junction bases outside the gene matches: 14. This CDR3 has 16 amino acids. Germline V gives CDR1 ENHRY, CDR2 SYGVKD. CDR3 nucleotides: TGTGCCATCAGCCCGAAGGAAACAGGGGGCCCGAATGGCTACACCTTC. Its translation: CAISPKETGGPNGYTF.

This CDR3 reads CASSEGIASYTF. CDR3 DNA: TGTGCCAGCAGTGAAGGCATCGCCAGCTACACCTTC. The chain has TRBV25-1 and TRBJ1-2; D is undetermined. The ends were cut back, 2 bases at V and 9 bases at J, with 10 bases in the middle. From germline, CDR1 is MGHDK and CDR2 SYGVNS. This CDR3 region has 12 residues.

This clone was observed a few times. The V and J genes are TRBV2 and TRBJ2-1; 14 bases map to TRBD2. CDR1 SNHLY and CDR2 FYNNEI come from the germline V gene. J gave up 9 bases and V 8 bases, and 12 bases lay outside the gene matches. This CDR3 has 16 amino acids. CDR3 nucleotides: TGTGCCAGCGTGACGGGGACTAGCGGGAGTTTGGTTGAGCAGTTCTTC. Translation: CASVTGTSGSLVEQFF.

V is TRBV5-1 and J is TRBJ2-6; weak D call: TRBD1 (6 bases). Trimming removed 2 bases from V and 0 bases from J, with 21 bases in between. Germline CDR1 reads SGHRS; CDR2 reads YFSETQ. The CDR3 runs to 20 residues. Written as DNA, the CDR3 is TGCGCCAGCAGCTTTCCTGACAGGTCTATCCCCCTCTCTGGGGCCAACGTCCTGACTTTC. It is translated as CASSFPDRSIPLSGANVLTF.